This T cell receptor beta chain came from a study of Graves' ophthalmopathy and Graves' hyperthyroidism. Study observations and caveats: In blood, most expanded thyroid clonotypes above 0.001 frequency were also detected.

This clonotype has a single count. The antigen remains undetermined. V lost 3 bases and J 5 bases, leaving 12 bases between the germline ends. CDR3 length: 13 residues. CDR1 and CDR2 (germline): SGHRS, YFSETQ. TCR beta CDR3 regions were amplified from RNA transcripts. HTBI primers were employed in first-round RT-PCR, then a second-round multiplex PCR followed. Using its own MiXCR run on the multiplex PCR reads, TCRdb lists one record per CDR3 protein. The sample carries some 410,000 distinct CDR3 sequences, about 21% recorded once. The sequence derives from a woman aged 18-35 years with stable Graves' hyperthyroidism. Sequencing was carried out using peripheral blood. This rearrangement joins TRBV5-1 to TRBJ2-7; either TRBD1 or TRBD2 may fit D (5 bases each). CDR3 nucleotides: TGCGCCAGCAGCTCCGGGACCGTAAACGAGCAGTACTTC. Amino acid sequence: CASSSGTVNEQYF.